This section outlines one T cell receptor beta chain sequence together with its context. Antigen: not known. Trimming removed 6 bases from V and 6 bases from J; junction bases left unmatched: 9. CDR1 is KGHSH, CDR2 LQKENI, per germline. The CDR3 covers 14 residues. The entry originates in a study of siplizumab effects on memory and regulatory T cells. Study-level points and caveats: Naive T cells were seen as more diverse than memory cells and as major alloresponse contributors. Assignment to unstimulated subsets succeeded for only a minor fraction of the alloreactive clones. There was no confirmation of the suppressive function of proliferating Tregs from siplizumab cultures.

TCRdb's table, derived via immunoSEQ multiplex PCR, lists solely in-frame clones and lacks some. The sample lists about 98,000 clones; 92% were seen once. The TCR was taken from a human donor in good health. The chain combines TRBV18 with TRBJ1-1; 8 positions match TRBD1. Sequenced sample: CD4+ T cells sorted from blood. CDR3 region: CASSGSQGAPEAFF. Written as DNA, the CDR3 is TGTGCCAGCTCCGGGAGTCAGGGGGCGCCTGAAGCTTTCTTT. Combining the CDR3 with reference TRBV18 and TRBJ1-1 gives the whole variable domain NAGVMQNPRHLVRRRGQEARLRCSPMKGHSHVYWYRQLPEEGLKFMVYLQKENIIDESGMPKERFSAEFPKEGPSILRIQQVVRGDSAAYFCASSGSQGAPEAFFGQGTRLTVV.